This TCR beta chain appears in the sequencing data of a study of regulatory T cells in long-lasting Graves disease. Findings of the study overall: Persistent patients had more shared public clonotypes (about 2,800) than new patients (just over 950). Newly diagnosed patients had higher TCR diversity than persistent Graves' patients did.

The CDR3 contains 15 residues. CDR1 and CDR2 from the germline V gene are MDHEN and SYDVKM. With V trimmed by 4 bases and J by 5 bases, 10 bases remained unmatched. Construction of the TCR beta libraries employed iRepertoire HTBI primers in conjunction with Arm-PCR of CDR3 regions. TCRdb independently ran MiXCR on the multiplex PCR reads; one entry per CDR3 protein. The sample shows 310,000 or so distinct CDR3 sequences, around a fifth of them seen only once. This clonotype was detected many times. Antigen unknown. The time point here: persistent/refractory GD, antithyroid drugs over 5 years with positive TRAb. PBMCs provided the RNA from which the TCR library was made.

The TCR sequence derives from a female donor with Graves disease. Sequencing used peripheral blood mononuclear cells (PBMCs), obtained when the disease was refractory, from a patient treated with antithyroid drugs. This rearrangement joins TRBV28 to TRBJ1-2, with TRBD1 matching over 7 bases. CDR3 DNA sequence: TGTGCCAGCAGTTCGGATCTGGGACAGTTGTATGGCTACACCTTC. It translates to CASSSDLGQLYGYTF.